This TCR beta chain was found in a study of vaccination effects on CD4 cells after COVID-19. About the study: Of the BNT162b2 and mRNA-1273 vaccines, participants received two doses of one or the other. General study points: Clones arising from infection and from vaccination showed marked clonal contraction late after vaccination.

Note on this clone: Its specificity is not known.

Antigen-specific CD4+ T cells were expanded (with viral peptide pools) by the ViraFEST assay ahead of sequencing. When around nine days of culture had elapsed, CD4+ T cells were isolated. Vaccine recipients had no previous SARS-CoV-2 infection; their nucleocapsid antibodies were negative. Wells each received around 2 million PBMC, cultured with approximately 10 IU/ml IL-2 and about 9 ug/ml peptides. A half-medium replacement with IL-2 medium was carried out on days 3 and 7. Generated by immunoSEQ multiplex PCR, the TCRdb table keeps only in-frame clones and is missing some. The sample comprises fewer than 30,000 clones, around 75% of which are singletons, and 10% rests with the top ten. The CDR3 is 18 residues long. In germline, CDR1 is SGHRS, CDR2 YFSETQ. V was clipped by 5 bases and J by 3 bases; unmatched bases: 15.

The input for sequencing was CD4+ T cells from PBMCs cultured with HCoV-NL63 spike peptides, taken before COVID-19 vaccination. The chain uses TRBV5-1 and TRBJ2-3; the match to TRBD1 covers 10 bases. The receptor was isolated from a human donor who received a COVID-19 vaccine. CDR3 sequence: CASRLDPDRGRLTDTQYF. The CDR3 bases are TGCGCCAGCAGGTTAGACCCCGACAGGGGGCGCTTGACAGATACGCAGTATTTT.